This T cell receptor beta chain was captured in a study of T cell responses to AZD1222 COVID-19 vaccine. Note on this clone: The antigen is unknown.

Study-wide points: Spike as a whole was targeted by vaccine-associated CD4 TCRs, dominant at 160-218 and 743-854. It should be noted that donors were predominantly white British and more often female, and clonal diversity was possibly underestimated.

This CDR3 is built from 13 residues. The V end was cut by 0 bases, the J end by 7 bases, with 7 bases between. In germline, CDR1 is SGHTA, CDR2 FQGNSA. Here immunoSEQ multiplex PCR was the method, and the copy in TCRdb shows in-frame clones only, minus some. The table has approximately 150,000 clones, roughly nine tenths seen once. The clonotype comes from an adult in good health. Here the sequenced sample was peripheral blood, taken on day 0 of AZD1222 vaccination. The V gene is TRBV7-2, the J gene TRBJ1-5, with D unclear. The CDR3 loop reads CASSLAPPQPQHF. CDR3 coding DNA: TGTGCCAGCAGCTTAGCTCCACCACAGCCCCAGCATTTT.